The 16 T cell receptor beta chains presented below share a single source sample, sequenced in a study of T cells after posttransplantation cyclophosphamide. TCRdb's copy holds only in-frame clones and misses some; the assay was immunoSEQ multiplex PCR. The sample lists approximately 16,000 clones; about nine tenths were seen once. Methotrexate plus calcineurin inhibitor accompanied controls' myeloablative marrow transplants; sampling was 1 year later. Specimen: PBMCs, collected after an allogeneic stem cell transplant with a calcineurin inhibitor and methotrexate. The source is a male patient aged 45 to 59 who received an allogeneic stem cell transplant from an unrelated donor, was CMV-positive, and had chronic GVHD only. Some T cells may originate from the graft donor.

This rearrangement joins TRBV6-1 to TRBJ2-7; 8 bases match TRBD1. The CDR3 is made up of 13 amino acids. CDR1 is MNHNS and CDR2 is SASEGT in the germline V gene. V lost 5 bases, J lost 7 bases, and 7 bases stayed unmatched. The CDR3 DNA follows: TGTGCCAGCAGTTCGGACAGGGTAGGAGAGCAGTACTTC. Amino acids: CASSSDRVGEQYF.

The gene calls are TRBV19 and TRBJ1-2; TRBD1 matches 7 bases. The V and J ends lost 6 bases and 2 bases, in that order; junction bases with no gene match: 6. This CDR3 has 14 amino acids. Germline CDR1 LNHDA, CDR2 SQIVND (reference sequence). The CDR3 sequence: CASSLGTANYGYTF. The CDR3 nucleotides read TGTGCCAGTAGCCTCGGGACAGCGAACTATGGCTACACCTTC.

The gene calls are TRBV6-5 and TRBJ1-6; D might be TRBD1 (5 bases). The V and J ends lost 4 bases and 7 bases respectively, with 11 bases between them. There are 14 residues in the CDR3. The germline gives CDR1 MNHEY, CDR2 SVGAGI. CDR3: CASSSGDSNSPLHF. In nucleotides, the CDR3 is TGTGCCAGCAGTTCGGGGGATTCAAATTCACCCCTCCACTTT.

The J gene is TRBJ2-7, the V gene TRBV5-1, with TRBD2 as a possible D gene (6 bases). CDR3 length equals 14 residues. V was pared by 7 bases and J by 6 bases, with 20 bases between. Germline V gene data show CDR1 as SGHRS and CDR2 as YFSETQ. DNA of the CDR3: TGCGCCAGCGGCATGGGCGGGGATGGGGGCGAGCAGTACTTC. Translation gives CASGMGGDGGEQYF. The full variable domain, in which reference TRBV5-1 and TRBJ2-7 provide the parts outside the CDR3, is KAGVTQTPRYLIKTRGQQVTLSCSPISGHRSVSWYQQTPGQGLQFLFEYFSETQRNKGNFPGRFSGRQFSNSRSEMNVSTLELGDSALYLCASGMGGDGGEQYFGPGTRLTVT.

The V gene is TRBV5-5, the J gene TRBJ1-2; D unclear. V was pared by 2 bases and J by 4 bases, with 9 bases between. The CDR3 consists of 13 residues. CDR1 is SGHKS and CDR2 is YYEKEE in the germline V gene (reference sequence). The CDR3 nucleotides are TGTGCCAGCAGCTTATCCGGAGTCTATGGCTACACCTTC. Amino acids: CASSLSGVYGYTF.

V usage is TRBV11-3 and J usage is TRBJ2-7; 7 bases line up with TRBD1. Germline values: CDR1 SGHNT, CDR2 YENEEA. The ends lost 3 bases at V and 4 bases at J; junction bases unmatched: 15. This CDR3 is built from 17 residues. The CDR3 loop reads CASSFRGLSEPPYEQYF. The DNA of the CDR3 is TGTGCCAGCAGCTTTAGGGGGCTCTCGGAGCCCCCTTACGAGCAGTACTTC.

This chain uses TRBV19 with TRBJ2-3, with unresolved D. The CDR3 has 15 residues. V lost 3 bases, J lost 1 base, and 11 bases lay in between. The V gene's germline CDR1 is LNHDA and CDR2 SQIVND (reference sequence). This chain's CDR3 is CASSMSSRGTDTQYF. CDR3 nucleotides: TGTGCCAGTAGTATGTCCAGTCGGGGCACAGATACGCAGTATTTT. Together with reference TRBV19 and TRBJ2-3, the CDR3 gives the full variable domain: DGGITQSPKYLFRKEGQNVTLSCEQNLNHDAMYWYRQDPGQGLRLIYYSQIVNDFQKGDIAEGYSVSREKKESFPLTVTSAQKNPTAFYLCASSMSSRGTDTQYFGPGTRLTVL.

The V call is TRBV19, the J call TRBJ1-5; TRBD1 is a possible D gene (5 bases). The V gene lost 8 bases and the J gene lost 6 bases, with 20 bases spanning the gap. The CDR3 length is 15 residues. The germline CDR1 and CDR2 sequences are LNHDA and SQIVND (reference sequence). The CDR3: CASSEGGAHGQPQHF. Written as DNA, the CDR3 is TGTGCCAGTTCCGAGGGCGGGGCGCACGGTCAGCCCCAGCATTTT.

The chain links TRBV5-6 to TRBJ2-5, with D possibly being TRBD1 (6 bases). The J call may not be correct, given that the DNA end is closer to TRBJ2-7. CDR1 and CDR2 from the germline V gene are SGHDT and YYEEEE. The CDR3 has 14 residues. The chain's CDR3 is CASSLWDTNYEQYF. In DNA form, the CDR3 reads TGTGCCAGCAGCTTGTGGGACACCAATTACGAGCAGTACTTC.

This CDR3 is CASSLSRAYEQYF. In DNA, the CDR3 is TGTGCCAGCAGCTTAAGCAGGGCCTACGAGCAGTACTTC. The chain carries TRBV11-3 and TRBJ2-7; D possibly corresponds to TRBD1 (5 bases). Trimming took off 2 bases at V and 2 bases at J, with 7 bases between the two ends. Germline assignment: CDR1 SGHNT and CDR2 YENEEA. The CDR3 covers 13 residues.

This CDR3 reads CASSARHGGAGTEAFF. CDR3 nucleotide sequence: TGTGCCAGCAGCGCCCGGCACGGTGGGGCTGGCACTGAAGCTTTCTTT. The chain recombines TRBV9 with TRBJ1-1, with a possible D match to TRBD1 (5 bases). Germline CDR1 and CDR2: SGDLS and YYNGEE. V lost 3 bases, J lost 4 bases, and 19 bases lay in between. This CDR3 has 16 residues.

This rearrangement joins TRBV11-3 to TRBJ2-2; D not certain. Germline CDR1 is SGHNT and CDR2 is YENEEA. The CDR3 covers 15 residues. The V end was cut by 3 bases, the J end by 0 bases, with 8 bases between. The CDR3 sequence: CASSFYYPNTGELFF. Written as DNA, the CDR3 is TGTGCCAGCAGCTTTTACTATCCGAACACCGGGGAGCTGTTTTTT.

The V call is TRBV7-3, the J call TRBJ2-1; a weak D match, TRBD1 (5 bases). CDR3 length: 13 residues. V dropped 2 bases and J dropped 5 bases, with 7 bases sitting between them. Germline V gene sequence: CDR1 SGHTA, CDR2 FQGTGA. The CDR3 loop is CASSLDRNNEQFF. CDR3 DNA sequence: TGTGCCAGCAGCTTAGACAGAAACAATGAGCAGTTCTTC.

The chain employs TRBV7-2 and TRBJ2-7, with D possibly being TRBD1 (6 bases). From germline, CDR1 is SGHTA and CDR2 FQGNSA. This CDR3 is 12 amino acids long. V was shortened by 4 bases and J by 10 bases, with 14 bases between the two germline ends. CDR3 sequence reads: CASSYDRREQYF. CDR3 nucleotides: TGTGCCAGCAGCTATGACAGGCGAGAACAGTACTTC.

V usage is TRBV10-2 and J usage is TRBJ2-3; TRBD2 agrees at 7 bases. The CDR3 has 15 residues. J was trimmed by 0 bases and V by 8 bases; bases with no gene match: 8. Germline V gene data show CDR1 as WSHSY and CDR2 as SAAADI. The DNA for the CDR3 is TGCGCCAGCTCCCGAAGCGGGGCTAGCACAGATACGCAGTATTTT. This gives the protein CASSRSGASTDTQYF.

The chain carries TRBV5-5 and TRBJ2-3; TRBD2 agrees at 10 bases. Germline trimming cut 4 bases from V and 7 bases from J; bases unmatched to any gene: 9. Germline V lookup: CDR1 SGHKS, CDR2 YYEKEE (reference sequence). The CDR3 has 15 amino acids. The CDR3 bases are TGTGCCAGCAGCCATACTAGCGGGAAGGGATATACGCAGTATTTT. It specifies CASSHTSGKGYTQYF.